These 32 T cell receptor beta chains originate from one sample sequenced in a study of blood T cell repertoires in COVID-19. Assay: immunoSEQ multiplex PCR; the TCRdb copy retains only in-frame clones and omits some. The sample gives about 170,000 clones, about 88% of which show up once; 20% to 30% is in the top ten. The sequenced material came from peripheral blood. The receptors were sampled from a man aged 55 to 70 with acute or convalescent COVID-19.

The rearrangement uses TRBV9 and TRBJ2-7; D is possibly TRBD1 (6 bases). Germline loops: CDR1 SGDLS, CDR2 YYNGEE. V shed 4 bases and J shed 4 bases, with 18 bases lying between them. The CDR3 length is 15 residues. The DNA for the CDR3 is TGTGCCAGCAGCCCAGGGGTGGCGGGCGGATACGAGCAGTACTTC. Translated, it gives CASSPGVAGGYEQYF.

This clone was found a few times. The rearrangement links TRBV18 to TRBJ2-7, with 7 nucleotides matching TRBD1. The J segment lost 6 bases and the V segment lost 3 bases, leaving 5 bases of the junction unmatched. This CDR3 is 13 amino acids long. Germline-derived CDR1 and CDR2 are KGHSH and LQKENI. The CDR3 here is CASSPLTGFEQYF. CDR3 coding DNA: TGTGCCAGCTCACCCCTGACAGGGTTCGAGCAGTACTTC.

The chain links TRBV5-1 to TRBJ1-4, with D perhaps matching TRBD1 (6 bases). The CDR3 has 15 amino acids. The V end was cut by 4 bases, the J end by 2 bases, with 12 bases between. Germline V gene sequence: CDR1 SGHRS, CDR2 YFSETQ. CDR3 sequence (DNA): TGCGCCAGCAGCCCGAACAGGGAGACTAATGAAAAACTGTTTTTT. This translates into CASSPNRETNEKLFF.

Of note for this clone: This same CDR3 is encoded by further DNA sequences in the sample. The chain has TRBV7-3 and TRBJ1-5, with D perhaps TRBD1 (5 bases). The V end lost 4 bases, the J end lost 7 bases, and 11 bases lay between the germline ends. The CDR3 sequence is 13 residues long. CDR1 SGHTA and CDR2 FQGTGA come from the germline V gene. CDR3 residues: CASSSGGDQPQHF. CDR3 sequence (DNA): TGTGCCAGCAGCTCTGGGGGGGACCAGCCCCAGCATTTT.

The chain is built from TRBV9 and TRBJ1-2; D is unresolved. V shed 4 bases and J shed 3 bases, with 13 bases lying between them. Germline CDR1 SGDLS, CDR2 YYNGEE. The CDR3 length is 14 residues. The CDR3 DNA is TGTGCCAGCAGCCAGGTTGGGTCGGACTATGGCTACACCTTC. This gives the protein CASSQVGSDYGYTF. Supplemented by reference TRBV9 and TRBJ1-2, the full variable domain reads DSGVTQTPKHLITATGQRVTLRCSPRSGDLSVYWYQQSLDQGLQFLIQYYNGEERAKGNILERFSAQQFPDLHSELNLSSLELGDSALYFCASSQVGSDYGYTFGSGTRLTVV.

The V gene is TRBV30, the J gene TRBJ1-2, with TRBD1 matching 7 bases. Germline V gives CDR1 GTSNPN, CDR2 SVGIG (reference sequence). Trimming cost V 3 bases and J 0 bases; bases outside gene matches: 4. This CDR3 comprises 14 residues. The CDR3 DNA follows: TGTGCCTGGAGCCCGGGACAGTCTAACTATGGCTACACCTTC. Its protein product is CAWSPGQSNYGYTF.

This clone has ten or more counts. The DNA of the CDR3 is TGTGCCAGCTCCGTCGGGGATACGCAGTATTTT. Protein product: CASSVGDTQYF. The chain employs TRBV18 and TRBJ2-3, with D unresolved. Germline assignment: CDR1 KGHSH and CDR2 LQKENI. V lost 6 bases and J 6 bases, leaving 7 bases between the germline ends. This CDR3 has 11 amino acids.

The J gene is TRBJ2-7, the V gene TRBV27, with a possible D match to TRBD1 (5 bases). This CDR3 is built from 14 residues. In germline, CDR1 is MNHEY, CDR2 SMNVEV (reference sequence). Trimming removed 5 bases from V and 3 bases from J, with 14 bases in between. For the CDR3, the DNA is TGTGCCAGCAGTCCCCTAGGGCAGGGCTACGAGCAGTACGTC. Translation gives CASSPLGQGYEQYV.

V is TRBV7-9 and J is TRBJ2-5, with D perhaps TRBD1 (5 bases). V was trimmed by 2 bases and J by 5 bases, leaving 9 bases between them. The germline V gene has CDR1 SEHNR and CDR2 FQNEAQ (reference sequence). The CDR3 totals 13 residues. The CDR3 sequence is CASSLPGIETQYF. CDR3 in DNA: TGTGCCAGCAGCTTACCAGGGATCGAGACCCAGTACTTC.

The chain carries TRBV9 and TRBJ2-2; 7 bases align to TRBD2. Germline CDR1 and CDR2: SGDLS and YYNGEE. Germline trimming cut 4 bases from V and 2 bases from J; bases unmatched to any gene: 8. CDR3 length equals 16 residues. The DNA of the CDR3 is TGTGCCAGCAGCCTTGGGGAGGGCACCAACACCGGGGAGCTGTTTTTT. Translation: CASSLGEGTNTGELFF.

CDR3 amino acids: CASSPGGPPGRGYTF. The CDR3 DNA reads TGTGCCAGCAGCCCAGGCGGGCCTCCCGGCCGTGGCTACACCTTC. The chain joins TRBV7-2 to TRBJ1-2, with no clear D. CDR3 length equals 15 residues. Trimming took off 5 bases at V and 7 bases at J, with 20 bases between the two ends. Germline V gene data show CDR1 as SGHTA and CDR2 as FQGNSA. The full variable domain, with the rest looked up from reference TRBV7-2 and TRBJ1-2, is GAGVSQSPSNKVTEKGKDVELRCDPISGHTALYWYRQSLGQGLEFLIYFQGNSAPDKSGLPSDRFSAERTGGSVSTLTIQRTQQEDSAVYLCASSPGGPPGRGYTFGSGTRLTVV.

The gene calls are TRBV6-5 and TRBJ2-7; 7 bases align to TRBD1. CDR3 size: 13 residues. The V gene end was trimmed by 8 bases and the J gene end by 11 bases; junction bases not matched to a gene: 15. Germline V gene data show CDR1 as MNHEY and CDR2 as SVGAGI. CDR3 residues: CASQGDSPIFEYV. The DNA for the CDR3 is TGTGCCAGCCAAGGGGACAGCCCAATTTTTGAGTACGTC.

The chain employs TRBV27 and TRBJ2-1; D is possibly TRBD2 (5 bases). The germline V gene encodes CDR1 MNHEY and CDR2 SMNVEV (reference sequence). The CDR3 consists of 17 residues. Trimming removed 4 bases at V and 2 bases at J, with 18 bases between. CDR3 sequence reads: CASSSPSGRRPYNEQFF. The DNA of the CDR3 is TGTGCCAGCAGTTCTCCCTCGGGAAGGAGGCCCTACAATGAGCAGTTCTTC.

CDR3 residues: CASSWDRVLGETQYF. For the CDR3, the DNA is TGTGCCAGCAGCTGGGACAGGGTCTTGGGGGAGACCCAGTACTTC. V and J are TRBV7-9 and TRBJ2-5, with 9 bases aligning to TRBD1. Germline lookup yields CDR1 SEHNR and CDR2 FQNEAQ (reference sequence). The CDR3 totals 15 residues. After removal of 4 bases from V and 5 bases from J, the junction contained 8 bases not matched to a gene.

This chain joins TRBV6-5 and TRBJ2-3; TRBD1 matches at 9 bases. The ends lost 5 bases at V and 1 base at J; junction bases unmatched: 4. This CDR3 region has 15 residues. The germline V gene has CDR1 MNHEY and CDR2 SVGAGI. Here the CDR3 reads CASSNTGGGTDTQYF. CDR3 in DNA: TGTGCCAGCAGTAATACAGGGGGCGGCACAGATACGCAGTATTTT.

J is TRBJ2-1 and V is TRBV18; D may be TRBD1 (6 bases). The CDR3 runs to 16 residues. The V and J ends lost 2 bases and 0 bases respectively, with 11 bases between them. Germline CDR1 KGHSH, CDR2 LQKENI. Here the CDR3 DNA reads TGTGCCAGCTCACCAAATAGGGGGAGCTCCTACAATGAGCAGTTCTTC. The encoded protein is CASSPNRGSSYNEQFF.

The chain employs TRBV6-5 and TRBJ2-7; possible D gene TRBD2, 6 bases. Trimming stripped 6 bases from V and 4 bases from J, with 13 bases between. The CDR3 totals 13 residues. Per the germline V gene, CDR1 is MNHEY and CDR2 is SVGAGI. The CDR3 region has the DNA TGTGCCAGCAGCCGGGGGTTTTCTTACGAGCAGTACTTC. Translation gives CASSRGFSYEQYF.

V is TRBV18 and J is TRBJ2-1; D might be TRBD1 (6 bases). The CDR3 runs to 16 residues. Germline V lookup: CDR1 KGHSH, CDR2 LQKENI. Trimming shortened V by 4 bases and J by 6 bases, and 19 bases separated the two germline ends. This chain's CDR3 is CASSLATRPRGNEQFF. As DNA, the CDR3 is TGTGCCAGCTCACTGGCCACTAGGCCCAGGGGCAATGAGCAGTTCTTC.

V is TRBV19 and J is TRBJ1-2, with TRBD1 as a possible D gene (6 bases). CDR1 LNHDA and CDR2 SQIVND come from the germline V gene (reference sequence). Trimming removed 5 bases at V and 6 bases at J, with 16 bases between. There are 14 residues in the CDR3. The CDR3 is CASSSTGIRDGYTF. The CDR3, as DNA: TGTGCCAGTAGTTCTACAGGGATCAGGGATGGCTACACCTTC.

The chain has TRBV12-3 or TRBV12-4 and TRBJ1-1, with D perhaps matching TRBD1 (5 bases). This CDR3 contains 11 residues. Trimming removed 6 bases at V and 7 bases at J, with 9 bases between. For the CDR3, the DNA is TGTGCCAGCAGCTACGACAGTGAAGCTTTCTTT. This encodes CASSYDSEAFF.

The V call is TRBV11-3, the J call TRBJ2-5; the D gene is possibly TRBD2 (6 bases). The germline V gene encodes CDR1 SGHNT and CDR2 YENEEA. Trimming pared 2 bases from V and 4 bases from J, leaving 14 bases between. The CDR3 contains 15 residues. The CDR3 here is CASSLRRAVGETQYF. The CDR3 DNA follows: TGTGCCAGCAGCTTACGGAGGGCCGTCGGAGAGACCCAGTACTTC.

The gene calls are TRBV6-5 and TRBJ1-2, with TRBD1 matching 7 bases. CDR1 is MNHEY and CDR2 is SVGAGI in the germline V gene. This CDR3 contains 15 residues. V lost 5 bases to trimming and J lost 3 bases; unmatched junction nucleotides: 9. CDR3 DNA: TGTGCCAGCAGTCCTGGCCAGGGGGGTTACTATGGCTACACCTTC. As protein: CASSPGQGGYYGYTF.

This chain links TRBV5-5 with TRBJ1-3, with 9 bases fitting TRBD1. V dropped 4 bases and J dropped 4; count of bases not matched to a gene: 3. This CDR3 has 14 amino acids. Germline V gives CDR1 SGHKS, CDR2 YYEKEE (reference sequence). The CDR3 protein is CASSADRGGNTIYF. The CDR3 bases are TGTGCCAGCAGCGCGGACAGGGGAGGAAACACCATATATTTT.

The chain combines TRBV28 with TRBJ1-3; D is possibly TRBD1 (6 bases). Germline values: CDR1 MDHEN, CDR2 SYDVKM. The CDR3 is 14 residues long. Trimming shortened V by 6 bases and J by 3 bases, and 12 bases separated the two germline ends. The CDR3 loop is CASRSTGSGNTIYF. CDR3 nucleotide sequence: TGTGCCAGCAGATCTACAGGGAGTGGAAACACCATATATTTT.

This clone has only a few counts. This chain connects TRBV5-4 to TRBJ2-1; 10 bases match TRBD2. Germline CDR1 is SGHNT and CDR2 is YYREEE (reference sequence). The V and J ends lost 5 bases and 9 bases, in that order; junction bases with no gene match: 8. This CDR3 is built from 14 residues. CDR3 nucleotide sequence: TGTGCCAGCAGATGGACTAGCGGAATGGGTGAGCAGTTCTTC. It encodes CASRWTSGMGEQFF.

The chain carries TRBV5-1 and TRBJ1-2; D uncertain. Deletions cut 1 base from V and 8 bases from J, with 18 bases between. Germline V CDR1 and CDR2: SGHRS, YFSETQ. This CDR3 is 15 amino acids long. CDR3: CASSLRAGMSEGYTF. The CDR3 nucleotides read TGCGCCAGCAGCTTGCGGGCGGGGATGTCGGAAGGCTACACCTTC.

The chain carries TRBV27 and TRBJ1-1; a possible D gene is TRBD1 (5 bases). This CDR3 region has 14 residues. V lost 2 bases and J 1 base, leaving 8 bases between the germline ends. CDR1 and CDR2 (germline): MNHEY, SMNVEV (reference sequence). The CDR3: CASSLGGTNTEAFF. The CDR3 region has the DNA TGTGCCAGCAGTTTAGGGGGGACGAACACTGAAGCTTTCTTT.

There are a few counts of this clone. CDR3 bases: TGTGCCAGCAGAAAAGGGACTAGCGGGGGGGCAACAGATACGCAGTATTTT. Translating gives CASRKGTSGGATDTQYF. The chain uses TRBV7-9 and TRBJ2-3; 16 bases align to TRBD2. The germline V gene encodes CDR1 SEHNR and CDR2 FQNEAQ (reference sequence). Trimming took 6 bases from V and 3 from J; bases not matched to a gene: 6. The CDR3 loop spans 17 amino acids. Full variable domain (missing parts from reference TRBV7-9 and TRBJ2-3): DTGVSQNPRHKITKRGQNVTFRCDPISEHNRLYWYRQTLGQGPEFLTYFQNEAQLEKSRLLSDRFSAERPKGSFSTLEIQRTEQGDSAMYLCASRKGTSGGATDTQYFGPGTRLTVL.

This rearrangement joins TRBV20-1 to TRBJ2-5; D might be TRBD1 or TRBD2, each matching 6 bases. There are 12 residues in the CDR3. Germline-derived CDR1 and CDR2 are DFQATT and SNEGSKA (reference sequence). Trimming took 3 bases from V and 4 from J, leaving 9 bases between them. The CDR3 DNA is TGCAGTGCTAGTGGGGGGCTAGAGACCCAGTACTTC. It is translated as CSASGGLETQYF.

CDR3 loop: CASSLPSGLQYF. In DNA, the CDR3 is TGTGCCAGCAGCCTGCCGAGTGGGCTCCAGTACTTC. This chain links TRBV5-4 with TRBJ2-7; no reliable D call. V gave up 4 bases and J gave up 10 bases, with 15 bases separating them. The CDR3 covers 12 residues. Germline loops: CDR1 SGHNT, CDR2 YYREEE (reference sequence).

The chain joins TRBV9 to TRBJ1-1; no clear D gene. V was cut by 0 bases and J by 5 bases, with 8 bases left in between. The CDR3 is 13 amino acids. CDR1 is SGDLS and CDR2 is YYNGEE in the germline V gene. The DNA for the CDR3 is TGTGCCAGCAGCGTAGTTCGCGGGACTGAAGCTTTCTTT. It specifies CASSVVRGTEAFF.

V is TRBV9 and J is TRBJ1-5; the D is unclear. The germline V gene has CDR1 SGDLS and CDR2 YYNGEE. The CDR3 length is 14 residues. V was trimmed by 0 bases and J by 13 bases, leaving 17 bases between them. The CDR3 bases are TGTGCCAGCAGCGTAGACGTAGATGAGCGGGAGCAGCATTTT. Translation gives CASSVDVDEREQHF.